The 27 T cell receptor beta chains in this list originate from one sample, sequenced in a study of blood T cell repertoires in COVID-19. The repertoire was sequenced with immunoSEQ multiplex PCR; TCRdb's copy has only in-frame clones and lacks some. In the table there are around 700,000 clones, 80% to 90% of which are singletons. The material sequenced was peripheral blood. Receptor source: a woman under 30 with acute or convalescent COVID-19.

This clone was observed a few times. The V gene is TRBV2, the J gene TRBJ2-1, with TRBD2 matching over 12 bases. V gave up 7 bases and J gave up 0 bases; unmatched junction bases: 10. Germline V gene sequence: CDR1 SNHLY, CDR2 FYNNEI. The CDR3 length is 18 residues. CDR3 bases: TGTGCCAGCAACCGGACTAGCGGGGCCTTAAGCTCCTACAATGAGCAGTTCTTC. It specifies CASNRTSGALSSYNEQFF. Together with reference TRBV2 and TRBJ2-1, the CDR3 gives the full variable domain: EPEVTQTPSHQVTQMGQEVILRCVPISNHLYFYWYRQILGQKVEFLVSFYNNEISEKSEIFDDQFSVERPDGSNFTLKIRSTKLEDSAMYFCASNRTSGALSSYNEQFFGPGTRLTVL.

This chain links TRBV11-2 with TRBJ1-2, with TRBD1 matching 7 bases. The CDR3 is 15 residues long. Germline values: CDR1 SGHAT, CDR2 FQNNGV. V shed 3 bases and J 2 bases; nucleotides not matched to a gene: 6. The CDR3 DNA is TGTGCCAGCAGCTTTAAGGCAGGGGGGAACTATGGCTACACCTTC. It translates to CASSFKAGGNYGYTF. Supplemented by reference TRBV11-2 and TRBJ1-2, the full variable domain reads EAGVAQSPRYKIIEKRQSVAFWCNPISGHATLYWYQQILGQGPKLLIQFQNNGVVDDSQLPKDRFSAERLKGVDSTLKIQPAKLEDSAVYLCASSFKAGGNYGYTFGSGTRLTVV.

J is TRBJ2-1 and V is TRBV5-1; 10 nucleotides align to TRBD2. Germline lookup yields CDR1 SGHRS and CDR2 YFSETQ. The CDR3 consists of 15 residues. V was clipped by 4 bases and J by 9 bases; unmatched bases: 10. CDR3: CASSGAGGRWIEQFF. Here the CDR3 DNA reads TGCGCCAGCAGCGGAGCGGGGGGGCGTTGGATTGAGCAGTTCTTC.

The CDR3, as DNA: TGTGCCTGGAGTGACAGGGACAGCTCCTACGAGCAGTACTTC. It codes for CAWSDRDSSYEQYF. The chain carries TRBV30 and TRBJ2-7, with 7 bases matching TRBD1. Germline CDR1 and CDR2: GTSNPN and SVGIG (reference sequence). The ends lost 1 base at V and 0 bases at J; junction bases unmatched: 3. This CDR3 region has 14 residues.

The chain couples TRBV5-1 to TRBJ2-2; the D gene is possibly TRBD2 (6 bases). Trimming stripped 4 bases from V and 7 bases from J, with 14 bases between. Germline loops: CDR1 SGHRS, CDR2 YFSETQ. The CDR3 runs 14 residues. CDR3 amino acids: CASSGTGNDGELFF. The CDR3 nucleotides are TGCGCCAGCAGCGGGACTGGGAACGACGGGGAGCTGTTTTTT. Based on the CDR3 plus reference TRBV5-1 and TRBJ2-2, the full variable domain is KAGVTQTPRYLIKTRGQQVTLSCSPISGHRSVSWYQQTPGQGLQFLFEYFSETQRNKGNFPGRFSGRQFSNSRSEMNVSTLELGDSALYLCASSGTGNDGELFFGEGSRLTVL.

V and J are TRBV9 and TRBJ2-1, with D possibly TRBD2 on 5 matching bases. Trimming removed 4 bases from V and 2 bases from J, with 16 bases in between. CDR1 SGDLS and CDR2 YYNGEE come from the germline V gene. The CDR3 is made up of 16 amino acids. The DNA for the CDR3 is TGTGCCAGCAGCCCTGGACTCCGGGGTCCCTACAATGAGCAGTTCTTC. It translates to CASSPGLRGPYNEQFF.

This clone was observed a single time. CDR3 in amino acids: CATTDRFAFF. Written as DNA, the CDR3 is TGTGCCACCACGGACAGGTTTGCTTTCTTT. V and J are TRBV28 and TRBJ1-1, with 7 nucleotides matching TRBD1. V dropped 10 bases and J dropped 11; count of bases not matched to a gene: 7. The CDR3 contains 10 residues. The germline CDR1 and CDR2 sequences are MDHEN and SYDVKM.

The genes are TRBV2 and TRBJ1-5, with no clear D. Trimming removed 3 bases at V and 5 bases at J, with 8 bases between. CDR1 and CDR2 (germline): SNHLY, FYNNEI. The CDR3 runs to 13 residues. The CDR3 loop is CASSDEVDQPQHF. DNA for the CDR3: TGTGCCAGCAGTGACGAGGTAGATCAGCCCCAGCATTTT.

This sequence joins TRBV2 and TRBJ1-1; TRBD1 is a possible D gene (5 bases). This CDR3 comprises 15 residues. CDR1 is SNHLY, CDR2 FYNNEI, per germline. Deletions cut 10 bases from V and 3 bases from J, with 21 bases between. The DNA of the CDR3 is TGTGCCACCCAAATTGCCTTTGCGGGGGACACTGAAGCTTTCTTT. Translating it yields CATQIAFAGDTEAFF.

The gene calls are TRBV21-1 and TRBJ1-1; the DNA was not compared with TRBD1, the D call given in the table. TRBV21-1 is a listed pseudogene. This CDR3 has 15 amino acids. CDR3 DNA sequence: TGTGCCAGCAGCAATCTCTCGACAGGGGGTTCTGAAGCTTTCTTT. Translated, it gives CASSNLSTGGSEAFF.

DNA for the CDR3: TGTGCCAGCAGCCCCCGTGGGGGGTCGGTCAATGAGCAGTTCTTC. Translating gives CASSPRGGSVNEQFF. This chain connects TRBV9 to TRBJ2-1, with TRBD2 as a possible D gene (6 bases). Germline V gene data show CDR1 as SGDLS and CDR2 as YYNGEE. The CDR3 runs to 15 residues. The V gene lost 4 bases and the J gene lost 6 bases, with 17 bases spanning the gap.

V and J are TRBV19 and TRBJ1-4; 8 bases are a match to TRBD1. The CDR3 spans 15 residues. Germline assignment: CDR1 LNHDA and CDR2 SQIVND (reference sequence). Trimming at V came to 3 bases and at J to 5 bases, leaving 5 bases not matched to a gene. Written as DNA, the CDR3 is TGTGCCAGTAGTATGTGGACAGGGAGGAATGAAAAACTGTTTTTT. Translating it yields CASSMWTGRNEKLFF.

This clone was seen only once. The V gene is TRBV9, the J gene TRBJ1-4; the D gene is possibly TRBD1 (6 bases). The V gene lost 4 bases and the J gene lost 5 bases, with 15 bases spanning the gap. This CDR3 is 15 amino acids long. The germline CDR1 and CDR2 sequences are SGDLS and YYNGEE. In DNA, the CDR3 is TGTGCCAGCAGCCCCCGGGAGGGGGGAAATGAAAAACTGTTTTTT. It translates to CASSPREGGNEKLFF.

This clone occurred once. The J gene is TRBJ2-7, the V gene TRBV3-1 (or the pseudogene TRBV3-2); 11 nucleotides agree with TRBD2. Germline CDR1 is LGHDT and CDR2 is YNNKEL (reference sequence). CDR3 length: 16 amino acids. V dropped 6 bases and J dropped 0; count of bases not matched to a gene: 7. The chain's CDR3 is CASRGLSGGVSYEQYF. The CDR3 DNA reads TGTGCCAGCAGAGGGCTTAGCGGGGGGGTCTCCTACGAGCAGTACTTC.

This clone has a single count. This same CDR3 is encoded by further DNA sequences in the sample. V gene TRBV6-2 or TRBV6-3 combines with J gene TRBJ1-1; perhaps TRBD1 as D (6 bases). Per germline, CDR1 MNHEY and CDR2 SVGEGT. The CDR3 has 14 residues. V lost 3 bases, J lost 3 bases, and 11 bases lay in between. The chain's CDR3 is CASSYSRGDTEAFF. The CDR3 DNA is TGTGCCAGCAGTTATTCCAGGGGAGACACTGAAGCTTTCTTT.

The CDR3 reads CASSVRPDPGEKLFF. CDR3 in DNA: TGTGCCAGCAGTGTTAGACCGGACCCGGGGGAAAAACTGTTTTTT. The V gene is TRBV25-1, the J gene TRBJ1-4; D not resolved. CDR3 length equals 15 residues. Germline assignment: CDR1 MGHDK and CDR2 SYGVNS. V was clipped by 4 bases and J by 8 bases, with 17 bases between them.

The rearrangement joins TRBV4-3 to TRBJ1-1; TRBD1 matches at 8 bases. The germline V gene encodes CDR1 LGHNA and CDR2 YSLEER. The V gene end was trimmed by 0 bases and the J gene end by 0 bases; junction bases not matched to a gene: 3. This CDR3 comprises 16 residues. This CDR3 is CASSQDRTGMNTEAFF. The CDR3 region has the DNA TGCGCCAGCAGCCAAGACCGGACAGGGATGAACACTGAAGCTTTCTTT.

As to this clone: Other DNA sequences from this sample encode an identical CDR3 as well. The chain couples TRBV4-1 to TRBJ1-2; possibly TRBD1 for D (5 bases). This CDR3 has 15 amino acids. Germline CDR1 and CDR2: MGHRA and YSYEKL. Between the trimmed V and J ends, which lost 4 bases and 4 bases, there was a span of 16 bases. CDR3 loop: CASSPRTGGTYGYTF. CDR3 nucleotide sequence: TGCGCCAGCAGCCCTAGAACCGGGGGTACCTATGGCTACACCTTC.

The genes are TRBV25-1 and TRBJ1-6; 12 bases match TRBD1. The junction had 14 bases not matched to a gene; V was cut back by 8 bases and J by 9 bases. Germline V gene lookup returns CDR1 MGHDK and CDR2 SYGVNS. This CDR3 is built from 17 residues. The CDR3 here is CASGLSWGQGAGSPLHF. The DNA for the CDR3 is TGTGCCAGCGGCTTATCCTGGGGACAGGGGGCAGGTTCACCCCTCCACTTT.

This chain uses TRBV6-5 with TRBJ1-2; 8 bases line up with TRBD1. Germline CDR1 MNHEY, CDR2 SVGAGI. The V segment lost 4 bases and the J segment 5 bases; nucleotides outside the gene matches: 3. The CDR3 covers 13 residues. The CDR3 DNA follows: TGTGCCAGCAGTTTGGACAGGGTGTATGGCTACACCTTC. Encoded protein: CASSLDRVYGYTF.

This clone was counted once. The rearrangement links TRBV7-2 to TRBJ1-2, with 12 bases fitting TRBD1. There are 18 residues in the CDR3. The V and J ends lost 2 bases and 4 bases, in that order; junction bases with no gene match: 11. The germline V gene encodes CDR1 SGHTA and CDR2 FQGNSA. DNA of the CDR3: TGTGCCAGCAGCTTACGTAGCCCGGGACAGGGGGCAGGCTATGGCTACACCTTC. Its translation is CASSLRSPGQGAGYGYTF.

This clone was observed a single time. The CDR3, as DNA: TGTGCCAGCAGCGGGGACAGTAACTATGGCTACACCTTC. Its protein product is CASSGDSNYGYTF. The chain combines TRBV21-1 with TRBJ1-2; no DNA check was done on the table's D call, TRBD1. TRBV21-1 counts as a pseudogene. CDR3 length: 13 amino acids.

The table lists this clone with a count of one. One end of the junction fails to match germline, which may point to a read error. The chain links TRBV28 to TRBJ2-7, with 12 nucleotides matching TRBD1. The CDR3 consists of 15 residues. The germline CDR1 and CDR2 sequences are MDHEN and SYDVKM. CDR3 residues: CASSPGTGGSSEQYF. CDR3 in DNA: TGTGCCAGCAGTCCCGGGACAGGGGGCTCCTCCGAGCAGTACTTC.

This chain links TRBV19 with TRBJ1-2; the D gene is possibly TRBD1 (5 bases). This CDR3 contains 14 residues. CDR1 and CDR2 (germline): LNHDA, SQIVND (reference sequence). Trimming cost V 3 bases and J 5 bases, with 13 bases left between them. CDR3 sequence reads: CASSIVKEGYGYTF. DNA of the CDR3: TGTGCCAGTAGTATCGTGAAGGAGGGGTATGGCTACACCTTC.

This clone has a count of ten or more. The chain's CDR3 is CASRAPSGTGELFF. CDR3 nucleotides: TGTGCCAGCAGAGCCCCTAGCGGGACCGGGGAGCTGTTTTTT. The rearrangement uses TRBV25-1 and TRBJ2-2; 8 nucleotides match TRBD2. The CDR3 is 14 amino acids. Germline CDR1 is MGHDK and CDR2 is SYGVNS. Unmatched junction bases numbered 5, after V lost 6 bases and J lost 5 bases.

The chain employs TRBV18 and TRBJ1-1; D remains unclear. Germline CDR1 is KGHSH and CDR2 is LQKENI. The V end lost 2 bases, the J end lost 7 bases, and 11 bases lay between the germline ends. The CDR3 is made up of 13 amino acids. For the CDR3, the DNA is TGTGCCAGCTCACCAACGGGAAATGGTGAAGCTTTCTTT. Translation gives CASSPTGNGEAFF.

J is TRBJ2-2 and V is TRBV9; 8 bases are a match to TRBD2. The CDR3 covers 14 residues. Germline V gene data show CDR1 as SGDLS and CDR2 as YYNGEE. The V and J ends lost 0 bases and 7 bases, in that order; junction bases with no gene match: 2. CDR3 sequence reads: CASSVDGTSGELFF. Written as DNA, the CDR3 is TGTGCCAGCAGCGTAGATGGGACTAGCGGGGAGCTGTTTTTT. The whole variable domain, remainder taken from reference TRBV9 and TRBJ2-2, is DSGVTQTPKHLITATGQRVTLRCSPRSGDLSVYWYQQSLDQGLQFLIQYYNGEERAKGNILERFSAQQFPDLHSELNLSSLELGDSALYFCASSVDGTSGELFFGEGSRLTVL.